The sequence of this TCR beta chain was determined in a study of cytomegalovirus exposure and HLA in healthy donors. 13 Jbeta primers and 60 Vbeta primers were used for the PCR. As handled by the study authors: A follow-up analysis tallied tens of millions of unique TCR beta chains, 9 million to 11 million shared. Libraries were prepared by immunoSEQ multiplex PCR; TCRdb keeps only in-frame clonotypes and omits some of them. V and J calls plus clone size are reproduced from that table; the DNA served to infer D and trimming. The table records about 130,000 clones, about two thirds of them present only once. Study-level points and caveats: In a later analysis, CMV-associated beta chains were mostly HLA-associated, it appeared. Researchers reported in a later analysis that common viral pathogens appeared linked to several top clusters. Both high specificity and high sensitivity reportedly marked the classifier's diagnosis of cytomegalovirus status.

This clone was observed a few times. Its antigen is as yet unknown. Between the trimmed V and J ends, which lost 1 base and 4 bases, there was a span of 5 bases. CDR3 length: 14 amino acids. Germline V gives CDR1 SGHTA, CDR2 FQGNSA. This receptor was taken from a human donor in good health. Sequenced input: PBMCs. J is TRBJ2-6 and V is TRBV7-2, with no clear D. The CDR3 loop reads CASSLVSGANVLTF. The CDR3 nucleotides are TGTGCCAGCAGCTTAGTTTCGGGGGCCAACGTCCTGACTTTC.